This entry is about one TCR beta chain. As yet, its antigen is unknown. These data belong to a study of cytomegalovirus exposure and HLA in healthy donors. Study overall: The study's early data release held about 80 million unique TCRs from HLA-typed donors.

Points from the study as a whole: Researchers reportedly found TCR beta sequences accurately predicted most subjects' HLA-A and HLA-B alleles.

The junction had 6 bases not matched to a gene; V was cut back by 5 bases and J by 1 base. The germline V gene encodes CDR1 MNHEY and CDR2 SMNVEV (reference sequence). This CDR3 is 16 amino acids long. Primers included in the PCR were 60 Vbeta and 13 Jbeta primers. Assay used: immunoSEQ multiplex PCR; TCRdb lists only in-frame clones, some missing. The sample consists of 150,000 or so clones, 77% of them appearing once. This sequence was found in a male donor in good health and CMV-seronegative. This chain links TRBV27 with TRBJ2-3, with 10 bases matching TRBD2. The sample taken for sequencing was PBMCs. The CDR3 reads CASSAWLAGGTDTQYF. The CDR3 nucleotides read TGTGCCAGCAGTGCGTGGCTAGCGGGAGGCACAGATACGCAGTATTTT.